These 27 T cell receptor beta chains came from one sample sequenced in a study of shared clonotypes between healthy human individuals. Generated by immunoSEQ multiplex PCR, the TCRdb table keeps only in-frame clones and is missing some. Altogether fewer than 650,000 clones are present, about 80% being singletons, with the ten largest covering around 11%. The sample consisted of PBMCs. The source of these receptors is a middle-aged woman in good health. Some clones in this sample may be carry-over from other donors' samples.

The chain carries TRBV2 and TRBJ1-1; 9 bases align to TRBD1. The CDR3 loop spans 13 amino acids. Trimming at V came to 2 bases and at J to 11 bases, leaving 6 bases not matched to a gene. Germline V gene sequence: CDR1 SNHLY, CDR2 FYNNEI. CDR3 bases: TGTGCCAGCAGTGAAACCGGGACAGGGACGGCTTTCTTT. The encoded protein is CASSETGTGTAFF.

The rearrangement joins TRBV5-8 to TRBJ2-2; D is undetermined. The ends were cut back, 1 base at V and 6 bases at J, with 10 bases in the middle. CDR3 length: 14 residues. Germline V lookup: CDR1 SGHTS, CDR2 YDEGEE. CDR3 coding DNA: TGTGCCAGCAGCTTGTGGAGCGTCCCCGGGGAGCTGTTTTTT. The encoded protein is CASSLWSVPGELFF.

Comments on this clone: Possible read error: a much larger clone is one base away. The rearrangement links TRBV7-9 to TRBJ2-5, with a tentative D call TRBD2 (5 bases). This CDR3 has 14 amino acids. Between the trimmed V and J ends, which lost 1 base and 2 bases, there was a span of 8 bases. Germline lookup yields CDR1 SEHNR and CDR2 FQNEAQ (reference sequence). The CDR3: CASSLGGRQETQYF. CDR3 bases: TGTGCCAGCAGCTTAGGCGGGCGGCAAGAGACCCAGTACTTC.

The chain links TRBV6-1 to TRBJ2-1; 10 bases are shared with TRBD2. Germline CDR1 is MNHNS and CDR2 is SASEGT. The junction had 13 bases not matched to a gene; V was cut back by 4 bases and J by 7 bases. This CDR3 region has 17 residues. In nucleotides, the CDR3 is TGTGCCAGCAGTGCTCACCCGAGCGGGGGGGGTCCGAATGAGCAGTTCTTC. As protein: CASSAHPSGGGPNEQFF.

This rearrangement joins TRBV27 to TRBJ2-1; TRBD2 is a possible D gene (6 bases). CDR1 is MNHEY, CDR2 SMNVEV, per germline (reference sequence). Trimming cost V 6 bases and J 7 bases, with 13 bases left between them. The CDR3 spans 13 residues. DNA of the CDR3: TGTGCCAGCAGGCAGGGCCGGGGGAATGAGCAGTTCTTC. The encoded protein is CASRQGRGNEQFF.

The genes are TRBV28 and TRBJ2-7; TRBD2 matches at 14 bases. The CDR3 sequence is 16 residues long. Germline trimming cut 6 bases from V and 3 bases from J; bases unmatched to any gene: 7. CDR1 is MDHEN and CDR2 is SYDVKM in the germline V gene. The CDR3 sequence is CASRGTSGSRGYEQYF. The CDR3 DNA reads TGTGCCAGCAGAGGGACTAGCGGGAGTCGGGGCTACGAGCAGTACTTC.

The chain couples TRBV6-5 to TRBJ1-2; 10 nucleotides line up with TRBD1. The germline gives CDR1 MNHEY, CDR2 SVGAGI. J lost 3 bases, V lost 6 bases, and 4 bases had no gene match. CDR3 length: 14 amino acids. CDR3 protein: CASRTGGAYYGYTF. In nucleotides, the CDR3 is TGTGCCAGCAGGACAGGGGGCGCGTACTATGGCTACACCTTC.

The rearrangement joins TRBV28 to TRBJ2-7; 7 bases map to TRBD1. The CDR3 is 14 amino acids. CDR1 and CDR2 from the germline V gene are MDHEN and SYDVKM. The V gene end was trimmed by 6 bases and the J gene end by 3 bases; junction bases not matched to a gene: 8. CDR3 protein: CASRPQGLYYEQYF. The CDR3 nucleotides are TGTGCCAGCAGACCACAGGGGCTCTACTACGAGCAGTACTTC.

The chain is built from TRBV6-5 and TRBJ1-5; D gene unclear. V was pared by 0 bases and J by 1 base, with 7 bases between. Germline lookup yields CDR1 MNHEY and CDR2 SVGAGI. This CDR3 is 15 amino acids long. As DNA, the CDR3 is TGTGCCAGCAGTTACTCGTCGGGGAGCAATCAGCCCCAGCATTTT. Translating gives CASSYSSGSNQPQHF.

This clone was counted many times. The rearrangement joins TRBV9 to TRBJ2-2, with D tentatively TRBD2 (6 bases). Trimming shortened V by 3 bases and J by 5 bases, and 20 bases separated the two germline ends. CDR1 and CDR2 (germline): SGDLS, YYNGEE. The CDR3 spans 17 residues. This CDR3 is CASSAAGTPGGTGELFF. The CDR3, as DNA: TGTGCCAGCAGCGCCGCCGGGACTCCAGGTGGGACCGGGGAGCTGTTTTTT. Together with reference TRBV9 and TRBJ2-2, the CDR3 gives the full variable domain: DSGVTQTPKHLITATGQRVTLRCSPRSGDLSVYWYQQSLDQGLQFLIQYYNGEERAKGNILERFSAQQFPDLHSELNLSSLELGDSALYFCASSAAGTPGGTGELFFGEGSRLTVL.

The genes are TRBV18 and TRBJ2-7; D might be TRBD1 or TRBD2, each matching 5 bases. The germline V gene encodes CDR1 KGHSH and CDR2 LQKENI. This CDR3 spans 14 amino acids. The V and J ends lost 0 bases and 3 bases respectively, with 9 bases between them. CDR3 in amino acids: CASSPPVGGYEQYF. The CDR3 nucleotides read TGTGCCAGCTCACCACCGGTTGGGGGCTACGAGCAGTACTTC.

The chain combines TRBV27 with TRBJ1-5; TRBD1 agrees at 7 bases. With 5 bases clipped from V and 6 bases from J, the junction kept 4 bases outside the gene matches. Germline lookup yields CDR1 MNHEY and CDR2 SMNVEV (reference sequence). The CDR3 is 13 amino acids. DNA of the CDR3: TGTGCCAGCAGTATTTACAGGGGTCAGCCCCAGCATTTT. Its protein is CASSIYRGQPQHF.

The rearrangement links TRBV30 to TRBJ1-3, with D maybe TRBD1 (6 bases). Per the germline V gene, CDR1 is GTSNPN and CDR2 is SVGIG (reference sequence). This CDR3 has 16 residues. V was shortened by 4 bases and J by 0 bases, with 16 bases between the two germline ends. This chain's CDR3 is CAWTLGGAVSGNTIYF. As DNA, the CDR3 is TGTGCCTGGACCTTAGGGGGGGCCGTCTCTGGAAACACCATATATTTT.

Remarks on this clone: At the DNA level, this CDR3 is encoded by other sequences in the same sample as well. The CDR3 sequence is CASSKGQGAGTEAFF. The CDR3 nucleotides are TGCGCCAGCAGCAAAGGACAGGGGGCCGGCACTGAAGCTTTCTTT. The chain has TRBV5-1 and TRBJ1-1; 11 bases map to TRBD1. Trimming removed 4 bases from V and 4 bases from J; junction bases left unmatched: 6. The V gene's germline CDR1 is SGHRS and CDR2 YFSETQ. The length of the CDR3 is 15 residues. The variable domain in full, with the rest retrieved from reference TRBV5-1 and TRBJ1-1, is KAGVTQTPRYLIKTRGQQVTLSCSPISGHRSVSWYQQTPGQGLQFLFEYFSETQRNKGNFPGRFSGRQFSNSRSEMNVSTLELGDSALYLCASSKGQGAGTEAFFGQGTRLTVV.

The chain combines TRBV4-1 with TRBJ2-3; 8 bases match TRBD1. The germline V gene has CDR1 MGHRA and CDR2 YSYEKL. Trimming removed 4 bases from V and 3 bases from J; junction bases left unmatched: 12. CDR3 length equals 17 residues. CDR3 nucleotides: TGCGCCAGCAGCCCACGGCTTACAGGGGGGAGGACAGATACGCAGTATTTT. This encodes CASSPRLTGGRTDTQYF.

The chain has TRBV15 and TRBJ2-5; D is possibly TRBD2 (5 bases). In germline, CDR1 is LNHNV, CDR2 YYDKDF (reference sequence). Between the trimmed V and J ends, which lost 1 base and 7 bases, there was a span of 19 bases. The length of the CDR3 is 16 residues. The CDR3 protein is CATSRGNYGILGTQYF. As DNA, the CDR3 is TGTGCCACCAGCAGAGGAAACTACGGGATCCTGGGGACCCAGTACTTC.

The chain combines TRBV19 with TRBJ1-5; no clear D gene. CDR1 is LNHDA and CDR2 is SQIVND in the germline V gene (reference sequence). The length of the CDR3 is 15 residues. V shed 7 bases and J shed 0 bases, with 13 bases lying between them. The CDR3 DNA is TGTGCCAGTAACCCGATGGAGGGTAGCAATCAGCCCCAGCATTTT. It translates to CASNPMEGSNQPQHF.

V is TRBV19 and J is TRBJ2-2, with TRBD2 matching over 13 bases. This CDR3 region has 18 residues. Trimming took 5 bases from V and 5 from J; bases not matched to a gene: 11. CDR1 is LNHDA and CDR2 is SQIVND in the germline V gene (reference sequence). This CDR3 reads CASSPHTGTSGKTGELFF. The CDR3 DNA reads TGTGCCAGTAGTCCACATACCGGGACTAGCGGGAAAACCGGGGAGCTGTTTTTT.

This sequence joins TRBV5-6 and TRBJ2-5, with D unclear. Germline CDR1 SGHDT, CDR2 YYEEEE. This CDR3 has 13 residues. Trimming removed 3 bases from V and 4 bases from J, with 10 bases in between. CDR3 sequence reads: CASSWAWGETQYF. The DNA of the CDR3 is TGTGCCAGCAGCTGGGCCTGGGGAGAGACCCAGTACTTC.

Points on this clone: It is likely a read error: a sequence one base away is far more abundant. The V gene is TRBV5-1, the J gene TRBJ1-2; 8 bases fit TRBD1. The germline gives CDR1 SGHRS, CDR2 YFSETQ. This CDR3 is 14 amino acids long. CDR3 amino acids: CASSRGQDNYGYAF. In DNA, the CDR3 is TGCGCCAGCAGCAGGGGACAGGATAACTATGGCTACGCCTTC.

CDR3 nucleotides: TGTGCCAGCGGGGTCGGTAGGGGGCAGTTCTTC. This sequence encodes CASGVGRGQFF. The chain links TRBV2 to TRBJ2-1; a weak D match, TRBD1 (5 bases). This CDR3 comprises 11 residues. With 8 bases removed from V and 12 bases from J, the gap between germline ends came to 14 bases. In germline, CDR1 is SNHLY, CDR2 FYNNEI.

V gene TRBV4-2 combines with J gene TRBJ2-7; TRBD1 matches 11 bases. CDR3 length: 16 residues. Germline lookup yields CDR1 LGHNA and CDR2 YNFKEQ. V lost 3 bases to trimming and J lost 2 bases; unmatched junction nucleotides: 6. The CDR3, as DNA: TGTGCCAGCAGCCACCTACCGGGACAGGGGGCCTACGAGCAGTACTTC. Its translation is CASSHLPGQGAYEQYF.

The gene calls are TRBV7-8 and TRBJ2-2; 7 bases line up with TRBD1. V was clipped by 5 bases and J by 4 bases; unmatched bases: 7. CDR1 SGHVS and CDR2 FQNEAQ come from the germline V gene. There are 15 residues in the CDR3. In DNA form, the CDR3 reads TGTGCCAGCAGCCTGGACAGGTCGGGCACCGGGGAGCTGTTTTTT. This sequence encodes CASSLDRSGTGELFF.

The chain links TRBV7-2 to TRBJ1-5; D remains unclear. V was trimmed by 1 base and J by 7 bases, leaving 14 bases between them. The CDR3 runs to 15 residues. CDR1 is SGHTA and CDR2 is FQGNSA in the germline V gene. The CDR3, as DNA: TGTGCCAGCAGCTTAGTGATTTCGGGGAAACAGCCCCAGCATTTT. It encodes CASSLVISGKQPQHF.

CDR3 in amino acids: CASSQFLSGIGEQFF. The CDR3 region has the DNA TGTGCCAGCAGCCAATTTCTTTCCGGAATCGGGGAGCAGTTCTTC. V and J are TRBV4-2 and TRBJ2-1; D remains ambiguous. Trimming left V 2 bases short and J 10 bases short, with 18 bases between. Per germline, CDR1 LGHNA and CDR2 YNFKEQ. The CDR3 length is 15 residues.

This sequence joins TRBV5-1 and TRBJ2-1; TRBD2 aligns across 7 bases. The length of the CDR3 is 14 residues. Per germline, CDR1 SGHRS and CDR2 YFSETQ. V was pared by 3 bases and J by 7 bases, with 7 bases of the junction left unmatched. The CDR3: CASSSGRFGNEQFF. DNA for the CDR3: TGCGCCAGCAGCTCCGGGAGGTTCGGGAATGAGCAGTTCTTC. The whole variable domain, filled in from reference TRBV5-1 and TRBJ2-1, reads KAGVTQTPRYLIKTRGQQVTLSCSPISGHRSVSWYQQTPGQGLQFLFEYFSETQRNKGNFPGRFSGRQFSNSRSEMNVSTLELGDSALYLCASSSGRFGNEQFFGPGTRLTVL.

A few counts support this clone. The CDR3 DNA sequence: TGCAGCGTTGATACCGCCGCGAACACCGGGGAGCTGTTTTTT. This encodes CSVDTAANTGELFF. The V and J genes are TRBV29-1 and TRBJ2-2; no definite D call. Germline CDR1 reads SQVTM; CDR2 reads ANQGSEA. The V end was cut by 3 bases, the J end by 0 bases, with 8 bases between. This CDR3 contains 14 residues.